This TCR beta chain was recorded in a study of chemoradiotherapy in HPV16-positive cancers. Study-wide background: Candidate HPV-specific clones and shared TCR motifs came from a couple of HPV16-positive patients. Study findings and constraints: Non-HPV-specific T cells did not expand in tumors during treatment, whereas candidate HPV-specific clones and E7-related motifs did.

Profiling relied on immunoSEQ multiplex PCR, and the TCRdb table lists in-frame clones only, not all of them. Counted here are roughly 8,000 clones, 65% to 80% occurring once; the ten biggest clones make up less than 25%. Concerning this clone: Its antigen is currently unknown.

Trimming took 0 bases from V and 3 from J, leaving 11 bases between them. There are 15 residues in the CDR3. Per germline, CDR1 LGHNA and CDR2 YSLEER. The specimen was taken from a patient who underwent chemoradiotherapy. The sequence was collected from a human donor with HPV-associated anogenital cancer. The chain is built from TRBV4-3 and TRBJ1-2, with D maybe TRBD1 (6 bases). In DNA, the CDR3 is TGCGCCAGCAGCCAAGATCCAGGGGCGGACTATGGCTACACCTTC. Amino acids: CASSQDPGADYGYTF.